This passage covers 23 T cell receptor beta chains from one sample sequenced in a study of shared clonotypes between healthy human individuals (TCRdb year 2020). The library was obtained by the immunoSEQ multiplex PCR assay. The table comes from immuneACCESS by way of TCRdb, which keeps in-frame sequences with V and J called. Part of the clones is missing from these tables; in studies checked, under half for an unresolved V gene and the rest for unknown reasons. The table for this sample lists about 960,000 clones; 76% of them were counted only once. The ten biggest clones cover approximately 1.5% of the sample. Sequenced input: memory CD4+ T cells sorted from blood. Per the publication, the cell subset or site label means: CD45RA-negative fraction. These receptors were collected from a man between 18 and 29 years old in good health.

In the case of this clone: This sample includes further DNA sequences coding for the same CDR3. The V and J genes are TRBV11-2 and TRBJ1-2; perhaps TRBD1 as D (6 bases). Looked up from germline, CDR1 is SGHAT and CDR2 is FQNNGV. The CDR3 is 13 residues long. Trimming removed 0 bases from V and 7 bases from J, with 9 bases in between. For the CDR3, the DNA is TGTGCCAGCAGCTTAGATCTCAGGGGTGGCTACACCTTC. As protein: CASSLDLRGGYTF. The variable domain in full, completed from reference TRBV11-2 and TRBJ1-2, reads EAGVAQSPRYKIIEKRQSVAFWCNPISGHATLYWYQQILGQGPKLLIQFQNNGVVDDSQLPKDRFSAERLKGVDSTLKIQPAKLEDSAVYLCASSLDLRGGYTFGSGTRLTVV.

This clone was recorded only once. This may stem from a read error, because a much larger clone lies one nucleotide away. At the DNA level, this CDR3 is encoded by other sequences in the same sample as well. The chain combines TRBV10-2 with TRBJ1-1, with D maybe TRBD1 (5 bases). The CDR3 is 14 residues long. CDR1 and CDR2 (germline): WSHSY, SAAADI. V was trimmed by 4 bases and J by 0 bases, leaving 9 bases between them. The DNA for the CDR3 is TGCGCCAGCAGTGTGAAGGACATGAACACTGAAGCTTTCTTT. It specifies CASSVKDMNTEAFF.

This clone was observed a handful of times. The V and J genes are TRBV10-3 and TRBJ1-1, with D maybe TRBD1 (5 bases). The V gene's germline CDR1 is ENHRY and CDR2 SYGVKD. V was cut by 3 bases and J by 10 bases, with 15 bases left in between. CDR3 length: 13 amino acids. The CDR3 here is CAISDGGGEAAFF. Here the CDR3 DNA reads TGTGCCATCAGTGATGGCGGAGGGGAAGCAGCTTTCTTT.

This sequence joins TRBV6-1 and TRBJ1-5; D not resolved. The CDR3 totals 16 residues. Trimming removed 1 base at V and 5 bases at J, with 15 bases between. Germline CDR1 MNHNS, CDR2 SASEGT. The CDR3 region has the DNA TGTGCCAGCAGTGAAGAAAACCCTTTCTCTTATCAGCCCCAGCATTTT. Its protein is CASSEENPFSYQPQHF.

Concerning this clone: This specimen includes other DNA sequences encoding the same CDR3. CDR3 coding DNA: TGCGCCAGCAGCTTGGAGGGCTCATCCTACGAGCAGTACTTC. It is translated as CASSLEGSSYEQYF. The chain links TRBV5-1 to TRBJ2-7; D remains unclear. V dropped 0 bases and J dropped 1 base, with 8 bases sitting between them. CDR3 length: 14 amino acids. Germline lookup yields CDR1 SGHRS and CDR2 YFSETQ.

The rearrangement links TRBV7-6 to TRBJ1-4; the D gene is possibly TRBD1 (6 bases). The germline CDR1 and CDR2 sequences are SGHVS and FNYEAQ. V was shortened by 2 bases and J by 0 bases, with 19 bases between the two germline ends. This CDR3 has 19 residues. Written as DNA, the CDR3 is TGTGCCAGCAGCTTAAGGGGGTTAAGCCAGATTGCAACTAATGAAAAACTGTTTTTT. The encoded protein is CASSLRGLSQIATNEKLFF.

With regard to this clone: The same CDR3 arises from other DNA sequences in this sample as well. The chain links TRBV2 to TRBJ2-2; 8 nucleotides match TRBD1. After removal of 2 bases from V and 7 bases from J, the junction contained 3 bases not matched to a gene. CDR1 SNHLY and CDR2 FYNNEI come from the germline V gene. CDR3 length equals 14 residues. This chain's CDR3 is CASSEQGANGELFF. The DNA for the CDR3 is TGTGCCAGCAGTGAACAGGGGGCTAACGGGGAGCTGTTTTTT.

This clone has ten or more counts. This chain uses TRBV29-1 with TRBJ1-6; unclear D gene. Germline values: CDR1 SQVTM, CDR2 ANQGSEA. The CDR3 is 18 residues long. V was clipped by 4 bases and J by 0 bases, with 19 bases between them. DNA for the CDR3: TGCAGCGTTGTAAAGGGTCCGAACTTTAGCTCCTATAATTCACCCCTCCACTTT. Encoded protein: CSVVKGPNFSSYNSPLHF.

The sample holds many counts of this clone. The chain joins TRBV19 to TRBJ1-5; 7 bases are shared with TRBD1. Germline V CDR1 and CDR2: LNHDA, SQIVND (reference sequence). The trim removed 4 bases at V and 1 base at J, leaving 7 bases unmatched. CDR3 length: 16 amino acids. CDR3 in DNA: TGTGCCAGTAGTAACCGACAGGGTTTAAGCAATCAGCCCCAGCATTTT. Protein product: CASSNRQGLSNQPQHF. The full variable domain, with the rest looked up from reference TRBV19 and TRBJ1-5, is DGGITQSPKYLFRKEGQNVTLSCEQNLNHDAMYWYRQDPGQGLRLIYYSQIVNDFQKGDIAEGYSVSREKKESFPLTVTSAQKNPTAFYLCASSNRQGLSNQPQHFGDGTRLSIL.

V usage is TRBV2 and J usage is TRBJ1-1; D gene uncertain. The germline V and J ends were trimmed by 6 bases and 1 base, with 9 bases remaining between them. The CDR3 covers 13 residues. CDR1 and CDR2 (germline): SNHLY, FYNNEI. Written as DNA, the CDR3 is TGTGCCAGCAGCCACGAAAGGAACACTGAAGCTTTCTTT. Protein product: CASSHERNTEAFF.

This clone has more than one count but fewer than ten. The genes are TRBV5-4 and TRBJ1-4, with 7 bases lining up with TRBD1. CDR3 size: 16 residues. The V gene end was trimmed by 1 base and the J gene end by 4 bases; junction bases not matched to a gene: 7. The germline V gene has CDR1 SGHNT and CDR2 YYREEE (reference sequence). CDR3 DNA sequence: TGTGCCAGCAGCTTGACAGGGGAAGGGCATAATGAAAAACTGTTTTTT. As protein: CASSLTGEGHNEKLFF.

This clone has a single count. The V and J genes are TRBV30 and TRBJ1-4, with 7 bases lining up with TRBD1. The CDR3 totals 13 residues. Germline CDR1 is GTSNPN and CDR2 is SVGIG (reference sequence). V trimming: 2 bases; J trimming: 7 bases; junction bases outside the gene matches: 4. As DNA, the CDR3 is TGTGCCTGGAGTATGAACAGGGGTGAAAAACTGTTTTTT. Translated: CAWSMNRGEKLFF.

Regarding this clone: The sample has other DNA sequences that encode this CDR3 too. CDR3 in DNA: TGCGCCAGCAGCTTGGAGGGGCTAACGAACACTGAAGCTTTCTTT. Protein sequence: CASSLEGLTNTEAFF. This chain links TRBV5-1 with TRBJ1-1, with a tentative D call TRBD1 (5 bases). Trimming stripped 0 bases from V and 1 base from J, with 10 bases between. Germline V gene sequence: CDR1 SGHRS, CDR2 YFSETQ. This CDR3 contains 15 residues.

This chain connects TRBV5-6 to TRBJ2-3, with 12 positions matching TRBD1. Germline assignment: CDR1 SGHDT and CDR2 YYEEEE. CDR3 length equals 16 residues. Germline trimming cut 1 base from V and 5 bases from J; bases unmatched to any gene: 5. CDR3 loop: CASSLMGQGAVDTQYF. For the CDR3, the DNA is TGTGCCAGCAGCTTGATGGGACAGGGGGCAGTAGATACGCAGTATTTT. Using reference TRBV5-6 and TRBJ2-3 for the parts outside the CDR3, the full variable domain is DAGVTQSPTHLIKTRGQQVTLRCSPKSGHDTVSWYQQALGQGPQFIFQYYEEEERQRGNFPDRFSGHQFPNYSSELNVNALLLGDSALYLCASSLMGQGAVDTQYFGPGTRLTVL.

This clone appeared a few times. The rearrangement links TRBV7-9 to TRBJ1-6; 9 bases map to TRBD1. Germline V gives CDR1 SEHNR, CDR2 FQNEAQ (reference sequence). The CDR3 has 14 residues. The V gene end was trimmed by 5 bases and the J gene end by 13 bases; junction bases not matched to a gene: 9. CDR3 sequence reads: CASSQTGQGLPLHF. CDR3 in DNA: TGTGCCAGCAGCCAGACAGGACAGGGGCTCCCCCTCCACTTT.

This chain uses TRBV6-1 with TRBJ1-4; D not resolved. There are 15 residues in the CDR3. V lost 2 bases and J 2 bases, leaving 9 bases between the germline ends. The V gene's germline CDR1 is MNHNS and CDR2 SASEGT. The DNA of the CDR3 is TGTGCCAGCAGTGAACAGCAGGTCACTAATGAAAAACTGTTTTTT. Protein product: CASSEQQVTNEKLFF.

This clone was counted a single time. The chain carries TRBV6-1 and TRBJ2-2; weak D call: TRBD2 (5 bases). There are 14 residues in the CDR3. Between the trimmed V and J ends, which lost 7 bases and 3 bases, there was a span of 12 bases. Germline V lookup: CDR1 MNHNS, CDR2 SASEGT. CDR3 protein: CASNVGAHTGELFF. The CDR3 nucleotides read TGTGCCAGCAATGTGGGAGCCCACACCGGGGAGCTGTTTTTT.

J is TRBJ2-7 and V is TRBV6-5; no reliable D call. V lost 9 bases to trimming and J lost 3 bases, with 15 bases between them. Germline V lookup: CDR1 MNHEY, CDR2 SVGAGI. The CDR3 loop spans 13 amino acids. As DNA, the CDR3 is TGTGCCAGTCGGCAGCCTGGCCTCTACGAGCAGTACTTC. As protein: CASRQPGLYEQYF.

The rearrangement links TRBV7-9 to TRBJ2-4; D might be TRBD2 (5 bases). V gave up 4 bases and J gave up 1 base, with 5 bases separating them. From germline, CDR1 is SEHNR and CDR2 FQNEAQ (reference sequence). The CDR3 is made up of 13 amino acids. This CDR3 is CASSWTAKNIQYF. CDR3 nucleotides: TGTGCCAGCAGCTGGACTGCCAAAAACATTCAGTACTTC. The complete variable domain, with remaining parts taken from reference TRBV7-9 and TRBJ2-4, reads DTGVSQNPRHKITKRGQNVTFRCDPISEHNRLYWYRQTLGQGPEFLTYFQNEAQLEKSRLLSDRFSAERPKGSFSTLEIQRTEQGDSAMYLCASSWTAKNIQYFGAGTRLSVL.

There are a few counts of this clone. The J gene is TRBJ1-4, the V gene TRBV19; D is possibly TRBD1 (5 bases). The CDR3 consists of 14 residues. V dropped 7 bases and J dropped 4 bases, with 13 bases sitting between them. Germline V gene lookup returns CDR1 LNHDA and CDR2 SQIVND (reference sequence). The CDR3 sequence is CASTAGRNNEKLFF. CDR3 nucleotides: TGTGCCAGTACCGCAGGGAGAAATAATGAAAAACTGTTTTTT.

The chain joins TRBV27 to TRBJ1-5; D unclear. The CDR3 length is 14 residues. Germline V lookup: CDR1 MNHEY, CDR2 SMNVEV (reference sequence). V lost 2 bases, J lost 4 bases, and 9 bases lay in between. In DNA form, the CDR3 reads TGTGCCAGCAGTTTACTAGGCCTTAATCAGCCCCAGCATTTT. It is translated as CASSLLGLNQPQHF.

The gene calls are TRBV18 and TRBJ2-7; 9 bases map to TRBD1. The CDR3 runs to 15 residues. The trim removed 2 bases at V and 2 bases at J, leaving 4 bases unmatched. CDR1 and CDR2 from the germline V gene are KGHSH and LQKENI. CDR3 sequence: CASSPAGTGPYEQYF. CDR3 in DNA: TGTGCCAGCTCACCAGCCGGGACAGGGCCCTACGAGCAGTACTTC.

This clone was seen a few times. For the CDR3, the DNA is TGTGCCAGCAGCATTTCCACAGGCCACACTGAAGCTTTCTTT. Its protein product is CASSISTGHTEAFF. This sequence joins TRBV11-2 and TRBJ1-1; a possible D gene is TRBD1 (5 bases). V was shortened by 5 bases and J by 3 bases, with 13 bases between the two germline ends. This CDR3 is built from 14 residues. Germline CDR1 reads SGHAT; CDR2 reads FQNNGV.